This TCR beta chain was retrieved from a study of cytomegalovirus exposure and HLA in healthy donors (dated by TCRdb to 2016 to 2017). In the study overall: In an earlier analysis of approximately 500 of the donors, 250 to 350 Gb of sequence data and 100 million or so unique TCR beta sequences from about 179 million T cells were reported. An early release that covered about 600 HLA-typed donors contained approximately 300 gigabases of sequencing data and some 87 million unique TCR sequences. Of the roughly 400 genotyped donors, approximately 83% fell in the genetic ancestry cluster associated with self-reported Caucasian donors. The aim of the study was to test whether cataloging public T cell receptors could identify signatures of past pathogen exposure. The study profiled the T cell repertoires of hundreds of subjects by immunosequencing and related them to cytomegalovirus serostatus. Besides the first cohort of under 700 subjects, a separate validation cohort made up of 95 to 150 different subjects was used. To predict cytomegalovirus infection status, the study combined high-throughput TCR immunosequencing, statistical association of individual TCRs with disease status, and machine learning. In a later analysis, previously published TCR beta repertoires from 666 donors were re-analyzed and high-resolution HLA genotyping was added so that TCR occurrence patterns could be studied. Rather than using new phenotypic data, the later analysis identified candidate immune exposures from TCR beta sequences and from how often those sequences occurred across donors. To decide whether each TCR beta V gene segment behaved as functional or pseudogenic, an earlier analysis of several hundred of the donors relied on high-throughput TCR beta sequencing. Donor age, sex, ethnicity and CMV serostatus were compiled alongside the repertoire data. Genome-wide SNP genotypes for about three fifths of the roughly 670 donors were used in a later genetic analysis, which treated that subset as a discovery cohort. Every repertoire in the discovery cohort had been generated on one and the same sequencing platform. Both class I and class II loci were covered by HLA typing, at four-digit resolution. The number of donors typed differed by locus, with about 629-640 for A, B, C, DRB1 and DQB1, 522 for DQA1, 606 for DPA1, and some 440 for DPB1. Because of strong linkage in the cohort, roughly five DR-DQ haplotypes were treated as single units for association and clustering. Among about 360 genotyped donors of the cohort, an average of approximately 240,000 unique TCR beta nucleotide sequences were sequenced per donor, about a sixth of them non-productive. Beyond this particular receptor, the publication reports: At a false discovery rate of 0.05, a later analysis linked 16,951 TCR beta sequences to specific HLA alleles. Some IMGT-functional V segments, including TRBV6-2 and TRBV6-3, could not be told apart with the 87-base-pair reads, so those segments were excluded. A later analysis found that HLA-associated TCR beta chains were more clonally expanded and had lower generation probabilities than equally common non-associated chains. An earlier analysis of around 500 of the donors showed that most TCR beta V segments appeared in productive rearrangements either about 87% or about 30% of the time, which broadly matched IMGT annotations. The only immune exposure information available for the cohort was CMV serostatus. Correlated functional status among segregating V segments might be attributable to linkage disequilibrium, but an unknown experimental factor could not be ruled out. A further reported finding was that TCR beta sequences accurately predicted the HLA-A and HLA-B alleles for most subjects in the first cohort. Cytomegalovirus status was reported to be diagnosed by the classifier with high specificity and sensitivity in both the original and validation cohorts. Presence/absence analyses assumed roughly uniform sequencing depth across donors, an assumption that may not hold. A cluster of highly shared sequence variants was judged likely to represent a technical artifact of the sequencing pipeline. In a later genetic analysis, a missense DCLRE1C variant was associated with V-gene and J-gene trimming of TCR beta chains, and the association was replicated in an independent cohort. Because counts were too low, around 17 rarely observed V segments, including chromosome 9 orphons, were left out of the earlier analysis of approximately 500 of the donors. A total of 150 to 200 TCR beta chains were listed by the study as associated with cytomegalovirus. A later genetic analysis reported fewer N-insertions in productive TCRs among donors in an Asian-associated ancestry cluster than the roughly 690-donor mean. Only TCR beta chains were sequenced in this cohort, and the absence of alpha or paired-chain data limited detectable features. According to a later analysis, most CMV-associated TCR beta chains appeared to be HLA-restricted, and the HLA associations seemed to be driven largely by CMV exposure. Across donors, most TCR sequences were observed very rarely, whereas some public TCRs were present in many individuals. Three of the identified cytomegalovirus-associated TCR beta chains were confirmed in vitro to be specific for cytomegalovirus antigens. Assigning TCR associations to individual alleles was difficult when HLA alleles, especially DR and DQ, strongly co-occurred. It was suggested by the authors that the approach could potentially be generalized to other disease states and immunological phenotypes. In a later analysis, several top co-occurrence clusters were reported to appear linked to parvovirus B19, influenza, CMV and Epstein-Barr virus. In a later analysis, TCR association rates were found to vary across HLA loci, with the most associated TCRs seen for DRB1 alleles and the fewest for HLA-C alleles. HLA typing was unavailable for some donors at each locus, so association tests used only the typed subset.

The germline V and J ends show losses of 4 bases and 5 bases respectively, and no gene match explains 8 bases of the junction. The CDR1 and CDR2 encoded by the germline V gene are SGHRS and YFSETQ. Taken from cysteine to phenylalanine, the CDR3 has 14 residues. Only the CDR3 part of the read is kept: 42 bases, read in frame from the first base. The cohort consisted of approximately 690 healthy bone marrow donors. At the time of sampling, every cohort member was nominally healthy, though immune exposures that went unrecorded were likely present. The donor tested CMV seronegative, placing the donor among the approximately 360 seronegative members of the cohort. A peripheral blood sample was collected from each donor, and TCR beta sequencing was performed on peripheral blood mononuclear cells. Genomic DNA extraction from the blood cell samples was performed with the Qiagen DNeasy Blood Extraction Kit.

The library was obtained by the immunoSEQ multiplex PCR assay. For the multiplex PCR, a mixture combining 60 forward primers for TCR Vbeta segments and 13 reverse primers for TCR Jbeta segments was used. Amplification of the CDR3 region of rearranged TCR beta genes was performed with a multiplex PCR assay on genomic DNA. The amplified TCR beta libraries were sequenced on the Illumina HiSeq System as 87-base-pair reads. The published analysis was carried out like this. Across the 500 to 700 repertoires, a later analysis counted 75 million to 90 million unique TCR beta chains, approximately 12 million of which were shared by at least two donors. Raw reads were error-corrected and collapsed into unique sequences by a nearest-neighbor algorithm in which closely related sequences were merged to remove PCR and sequencing errors. CDR3 sequences were aligned to IMGT reference sequences to assign V, D and J gene segments. For a sequence to be retained, at least a six-nucleotide match to both a V gene segment and a J gene segment was required. A rearrangement counted as productive if the CDR3 had no stop codons and remained in frame with V and J, and every other rearrangement counted as non-productive. Following IMGT convention, CDR3 was defined as the stretch from the second conserved V-encoded cysteine up to the conserved J-encoded phenylalanine. In an earlier analysis of around 640 of the donors, sequences lacking an unambiguous match to a single V gene segment were excluded. In an earlier analysis of approximately 590 of the donors, V segments were called functional above 56.7% productive rearrangements and were called segregating when the between-donor standard deviation exceeded 5%. A statistical classification framework was developed to diagnose cytomegalovirus status using the catalog of TCR beta chain sequences. A later analysis assigned V and J genes by comparing TCR nucleotide sequences with IMGT/GENE-DB human TR gene sequences. The TCRdist pipeline was used in a later analysis to assign CDR3 sequences and most-parsimonious VDJ recombination scenarios. In a later analysis, every TCR beta chain was defined by the combination of its CDR3 amino acid sequence and its V-gene family, and reads without a unique V-gene family were dropped. A later analysis removed 500 to 600 highly shared, low-generation-probability nucleotide sequences to deal with suspected cross-contamination and a sequencing artifact. A later analysis calculated a clonal expansion index for each public chain from normalized within-repertoire ranks of inferred template counts. Generation probabilities in a later analysis came from a VDJ recombination model fitted to out-of-frame rearrangements, and those results were checked against IGoR. Hypergeometric tests were used in a later analysis to score TCR-TCR, TCR-HLA and TCR-CMV co-occurrence, with a repertoire-size bias correction applied to the TCR pairs. False discovery rates were estimated in a later analysis by permuting HLA or CMV assignments 20 times. In a later analysis, co-occurring TCRs were grouped with DBSCAN, and TCRdist sequence similarity was added when clustering was performed within HLA-allele-positive subsets. Repertoires with fewer than 30,000 or more than 120,000 public chains, plus five repertoires with anomalous nucleotide sharing, were excluded from co-occurrence clustering. The table comes from immuneACCESS by way of TCRdb, which keeps in-frame sequences with V and J called. Part of the clones is missing from these tables; in studies checked, under half for an unresolved V gene and the rest for unknown reasons. Clone size and the V and J calls come from that table; the DNA yielded D and trimming. The sample table lists about 36,000 clones, almost 70% of them with a count of one. Jointly, the top ten make up over 6.5% of the sample.

Note on this clone: No antigen is known for it. Base qualities are not recorded, but no much larger clone differs from it by a single base.

Sequenced: PBMCs. The chain is made from TRBV5-1 and TRBJ2-5; 7 bases in between match TRBD2. The clonotype originates from a young man in good health and CMV-seronegative. The CDR3 region reads CASSRLAGSETQYF. The sequenced DNA is TGCGCCAGCAGCCGACTAGCCGGATCGGAGACCCAGTACTTC.